These 21 T cell receptor beta chains were all obtained from the same sample, sequenced in a study of cytomegalovirus exposure and HLA in healthy donors. PCR was performed using 60 Vbeta and 13 Jbeta primers. The assay was immunoSEQ multiplex PCR, and TCRdb's table has in-frame clones only and misses some. This table has about 160,000 clones, about 80% appearing once. The sample consisted of PBMCs. The receptors were sampled from a man aged 18 to 30 in good health and CMV-seropositive.

The rearrangement uses TRBV7-8 and TRBJ1-1, with D perhaps matching TRBD1 (6 bases). Trimming removed 8 bases from V and 11 bases from J, with 21 bases in between. Germline loops: CDR1 SGHVS, CDR2 FQNEAQ. CDR3 length equals 13 residues. CDR3 in DNA: TGTGCCAGCGGACTGGACAGCATTTTGAACGCTTTCTTT. Protein product: CASGLDSILNAFF.

This sequence joins TRBV9 and TRBJ1-1; D is perhaps TRBD1 (6 bases). This CDR3 contains 15 residues. Germline CDR1 reads SGDLS; CDR2 reads YYNGEE. V was cut by 3 bases and J by 3 bases, with 15 bases left in between. Here the CDR3 reads CASSAVTGYDTEAFF. In DNA form, the CDR3 reads TGTGCCAGCAGCGCCGTCACAGGGTACGACACTGAAGCTTTCTTT.

This chain connects TRBV7-9 to TRBJ2-7; perhaps TRBD2 as D (6 bases). This CDR3 comprises 13 residues. Trimming took 3 bases from V and 5 from J, leaving 11 bases between them. Germline V gene sequence: CDR1 SEHNR, CDR2 FQNEAQ (reference sequence). Here the CDR3 reads CASSLEGLDEQYF. The CDR3 nucleotides read TGTGCCAGCAGCTTGGAGGGGTTGGACGAGCAGTACTTC.

Comment on this clone: Germline and junction disagree at one end, which may indicate a read error. The chain recombines TRBV27 with TRBJ2-7, with D possibly TRBD2 on 6 matching bases. Germline lookup yields CDR1 MNHEY and CDR2 SMNVEV (reference sequence). The CDR3 contains 14 residues. Here the CDR3 DNA reads TGTGCCAGCAGTTCTAGCGAGCGCTCCTACGGGCAGTACTTC. Its protein product is CASSSSERSYGQYF.

V usage is TRBV4-2 and J usage is TRBJ1-1; possible D gene TRBD1, 6 bases. CDR1 is LGHNA, CDR2 YNFKEQ, per germline. The V end lost 4 bases, the J end lost 1 base, and 13 bases lay between the germline ends. The CDR3 is made up of 15 amino acids. CDR3 nucleotides: TGTGCCAGCAGCCGTCAACAGGGTCAGAACACTGAAGCTTTCTTT. This gives the protein CASSRQQGQNTEAFF.

The V gene is TRBV11-2, the J gene TRBJ1-2, with TRBD1 as a possible D gene (5 bases). Deletions cut 5 bases from V and 4 bases from J, with 11 bases between. The CDR3 consists of 13 residues. Germline V CDR1 and CDR2: SGHAT, FQNNGV. This CDR3 reads CASSPKDSYGYTF. The CDR3 DNA is TGTGCCAGCAGCCCAAAAGACAGCTATGGCTACACCTTC.

The rearrangement uses TRBV4-3 and TRBJ2-1; the match to TRBD2 covers 9 bases. Germline CDR1 and CDR2: LGHNA and YSLEER. This CDR3 spans 16 amino acids. With V trimmed by 1 base and J by 9 bases, 10 bases remained unmatched. For the CDR3, the DNA is TGCGCCAGCAGCCAAGTTACAGCGGGAGGTTGGAGTGAGCAGTTCTTC. Translating it yields CASSQVTAGGWSEQFF.

V is TRBV7-9 and J is TRBJ2-7; 7 nucleotides line up with TRBD2. V shed 5 bases, J shed 5 bases, and the junction held 12 bases outside the gene matches. From germline, CDR1 is SEHNR and CDR2 FQNEAQ (reference sequence). The CDR3 has 15 amino acids. The CDR3 loop reads CASSQRTSGANEQYF. CDR3 sequence (DNA): TGTGCCAGCAGCCAGCGGACTAGTGGGGCCAACGAGCAGTACTTC.

As for this clone: Other nucleotide sequences in the sample specify the same CDR3. This chain connects TRBV5-4 to TRBJ2-5; 7 bases fit TRBD2. Trimming removed 4 bases from V and 5 bases from J; junction bases left unmatched: 5. The CDR3 length is 13 residues. Germline V lookup: CDR1 SGHNT, CDR2 YYREEE (reference sequence). CDR3 sequence reads: CASSLSGRETQYF. The CDR3 DNA sequence: TGTGCCAGCAGCCTTAGCGGGCGGGAGACCCAGTACTTC.

The chain links TRBV9 to TRBJ2-3, with a possible D match to TRBD2 (6 bases). CDR3 length equals 14 residues. Germline-derived CDR1 and CDR2 are SGDLS and YYNGEE. Between the trimmed V and J ends, which lost 4 bases and 2 bases, there was a span of 11 bases. CDR3 sequence: CASSLGLFTDTQYF. Written as DNA, the CDR3 is TGTGCCAGCAGCCTCGGACTATTCACAGATACGCAGTATTTT.

Here the CDR3 DNA reads TGCGCCAGCAGCCAAGATCGGGCTAGCGGGATGAACGAGCAGTACTTC. Encoded protein: CASSQDRASGMNEQYF. The V gene is TRBV4-1, the J gene TRBJ2-7; TRBD2 matches at 9 bases. V lost 0 bases and J lost 5; bases outside the gene matches: 8. The CDR3 has 16 residues. In germline, CDR1 is MGHRA, CDR2 YSYEKL.

CDR3 loop: CASSGAGTVVGQPQHF. The CDR3 nucleotides are TGTGCCAGCAGTGGAGCCGGGACAGTTGTAGGGCAGCCCCAGCATTTT. The V gene is TRBV6-1, the J gene TRBJ1-5; 7 nucleotides agree with TRBD1. The germline CDR1 and CDR2 sequences are MNHNS and SASEGT. This CDR3 has 16 amino acids. V lost 4 bases and J lost 7; bases outside the gene matches: 13.

The rearrangement links TRBV7-2 to TRBJ2-7; 11 bases match TRBD1. The CDR3 spans 14 residues. V shed 5 bases and J 4 bases; nucleotides not matched to a gene: 4. CDR1 and CDR2 (germline): SGHTA, FQGNSA. CDR3: CASSGDRGGYEQYF. The CDR3 nucleotides read TGTGCCAGCAGCGGGGACAGGGGGGGATACGAGCAGTACTTC.

The rearrangement links TRBV9 to TRBJ1-1, with D perhaps TRBD1 (6 bases). The CDR3 is 15 residues long. CDR1 and CDR2 (germline): SGDLS, YYNGEE. The V and J ends lost 4 bases and 1 base respectively, with 14 bases between them. The CDR3 nucleotides are TGTGCCAGCAGCCCCAGGAGGGGGGGGAACACTGAAGCTTTCTTT. It yields the protein CASSPRRGGNTEAFF.

The rearrangement links TRBV11-3 to TRBJ2-1; TRBD2 aligns across 11 bases. Germline lookup yields CDR1 SGHNT and CDR2 YENEEA. V shed 3 bases, J shed 9 bases, and the junction held 7 bases outside the gene matches. This CDR3 spans 15 amino acids. DNA of the CDR3: TGTGCCAGCAGCTTGACTAGCGGGATAGGCGGTGAGCAGTTCTTC. This sequence encodes CASSLTSGIGGEQFF.

The V and J genes are TRBV9 and TRBJ2-2, with D hard to call. This CDR3 has 11 residues. V was clipped by 7 bases and J by 6 bases, with 7 bases between them. Germline CDR1 and CDR2: SGDLS and YYNGEE. The CDR3 DNA sequence: TGTGCCAGCTCACTTTCCGGGGAGCTGTTTTTT. It encodes CASSLSGELFF.

This clone was detected only a few times. This chain links TRBV2 with TRBJ2-7, with 9 bases identical to TRBD1. In germline, CDR1 is SNHLY, CDR2 FYNNEI. The CDR3 runs 14 residues. V dropped 7 bases and J dropped 6; count of bases not matched to a gene: 10. The CDR3 DNA is TGTGCCAGCACCGAACGGGACAGGGTGGCCGAGCAGTACTTC. It specifies CASTERDRVAEQYF.

This chain joins TRBV28 and TRBJ1-2, with a tentative D call TRBD1 (6 bases). The CDR3 covers 12 residues. The V end was cut by 6 bases, the J end by 3 bases, with 8 bases between. Germline CDR1 is MDHEN and CDR2 is SYDVKM. The CDR3 spells CASRAGDYGYTF. CDR3 DNA sequence: TGTGCCAGCAGAGCAGGGGACTATGGCTACACCTTC.

The gene calls are TRBV13 and TRBJ2-2, with D tentatively TRBD2 (5 bases). V lost 6 bases, J lost 4 bases, and 9 bases lay in between. The CDR3 is 13 residues long. Per the germline V gene, CDR1 is PRHDT and CDR2 is FYEKMQ (reference sequence). The CDR3 bases are TGTGCCAGCAGACCGGACTTCACCGGGGAGCTGTTTTTT. It specifies CASRPDFTGELFF.

This clone was seen only a few times. The chain is built from TRBV19 and TRBJ2-1; 9 nucleotides match TRBD1. Germline-derived CDR1 and CDR2 are LNHDA and SQIVND (reference sequence). The CDR3 loop spans 16 amino acids. V was pared by 6 bases and J by 3 bases, with 9 bases of the junction left unmatched. This chain's CDR3 is CASSLRGQGRYNEQFF. The CDR3 nucleotides read TGTGCCAGTAGCTTACGGGGACAGGGACGCTACAATGAGCAGTTCTTC.

This sequence joins TRBV4-1 and TRBJ2-7; the match to TRBD1 covers 11 bases. V dropped 4 bases and J dropped 3; count of bases not matched to a gene: 2. This CDR3 is 14 amino acids long. Germline values: CDR1 MGHRA, CDR2 YSYEKL. CDR3 sequence (DNA): TGCGCCAGCAGCCCCGGGACAGGGGGCTACGAGCAGTACTTC. Protein product: CASSPGTGGYEQYF.